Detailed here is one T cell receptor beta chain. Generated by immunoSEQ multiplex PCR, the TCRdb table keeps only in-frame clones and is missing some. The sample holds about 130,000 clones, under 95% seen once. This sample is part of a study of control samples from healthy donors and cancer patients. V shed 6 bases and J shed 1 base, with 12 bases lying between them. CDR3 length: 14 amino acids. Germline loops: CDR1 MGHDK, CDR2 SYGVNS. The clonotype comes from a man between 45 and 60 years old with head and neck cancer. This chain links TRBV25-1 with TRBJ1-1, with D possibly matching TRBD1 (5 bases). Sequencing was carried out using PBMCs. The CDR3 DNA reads TGTGCCAGCAGCCGCGGGGCGGGGAACACTGAAGCTTTCTTT. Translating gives CASSRGAGNTEAFF. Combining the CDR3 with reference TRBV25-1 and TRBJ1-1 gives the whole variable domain EADIYQTPRYLVIGTGKKITLECSQTMGHDKMYWYQQDPGMELHLIHYSYGVNSTEKGDLSSESTVSRIRTEHFPLTLESARPSHTSQYLCASSRGAGNTEAFFGQGTRLTVV.